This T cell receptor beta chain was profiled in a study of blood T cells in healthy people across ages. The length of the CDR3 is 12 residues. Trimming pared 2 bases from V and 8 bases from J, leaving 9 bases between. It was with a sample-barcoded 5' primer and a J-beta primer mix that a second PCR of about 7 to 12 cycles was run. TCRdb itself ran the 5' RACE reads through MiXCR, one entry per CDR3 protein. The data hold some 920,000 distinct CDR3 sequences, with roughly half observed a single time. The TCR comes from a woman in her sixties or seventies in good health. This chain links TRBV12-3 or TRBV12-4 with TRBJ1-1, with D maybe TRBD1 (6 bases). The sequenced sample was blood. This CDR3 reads CASSLRQAEAFF. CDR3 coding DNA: TGTGCCAGCAGTTTACGACAGGCAGAAGCTTTCTTT.